These 27 T cell receptor beta chains were all obtained from the same sample, sequenced in a study of T-cell memory formation after mild COVID-19. TCRdb reanalysed the 5' RACE reads using MiXCR and keeps one entry per CDR3 protein. The sample includes approximately 570,000 distinct CDR3 sequences, around 17% of them seen just once. The sample was PBMCs or a T cell subset sorted from them (not recorded which). Receptors originate from an adult woman who had mild COVID-19 (a few samples of this study predate the infection). Cell type and time point are not known.

The chain uses TRBV5-1 and TRBJ2-4; the D gene is possibly TRBD1 (6 bases). The germline V and J ends were trimmed by 4 bases and 3 bases, with 20 bases remaining between them. CDR1 is SGHRS and CDR2 is YFSETQ in the germline V gene. The CDR3 runs 17 residues. This chain's CDR3 is CASSLGRTGSGKNIQYF. The CDR3 DNA follows: TGCGCCAGCAGCCTGGGAAGAACAGGGTCGGGCAAAAACATTCAGTACTTC.

This clonotype was recorded many times. The V call is TRBV10-2, the J call TRBJ2-6, with D possibly being TRBD1 (6 bases). Between the trimmed V and J ends, which lost 6 bases and 0 bases, there was a span of 9 bases. Germline-derived CDR1 and CDR2 are WSHSY and SAAADI. The CDR3 is 15 amino acids. In DNA form, the CDR3 reads TGCGCCAGCAGCCGACAGGACTCTGGGGCCAACGTCCTGACTTTC. This sequence encodes CASSRQDSGANVLTF.

The chain is built from TRBV6-6 and TRBJ1-1; D uncertain. V shed 6 bases and J shed 5 bases, with 16 bases lying between them. In germline, CDR1 is MNHNY, CDR2 SVGAGI (reference sequence). The CDR3 has 14 residues. The DNA for the CDR3 is TGTGCCAGCAGCCTCAGCGGGGAAGGTACTGAAGCTTTCTTT. Its translation: CASSLSGEGTEAFF.

V usage is TRBV4-2 and J usage is TRBJ2-7; the D gene is possibly TRBD1 (6 bases). The CDR3 is 18 amino acids. Germline-derived CDR1 and CDR2 are LGHNA and YNFKEQ. V gave up 0 bases and J gave up 0 bases, with 18 bases separating them. In DNA, the CDR3 is TGTGCCAGCAGCCAAGATATGTCCCGACAGGTTACCTCCTACGAGCAGTACTTC. It yields the protein CASSQDMSRQVTSYEQYF.

In this sample, this clonotype turned up a few times. This chain links TRBV6-5 with TRBJ2-1, with 7 bases that match TRBD1. Germline V gene lookup returns CDR1 MNHEY and CDR2 SVGAGI. Trimming cost V 6 bases and J 7 bases; bases outside gene matches: 12. The length of the CDR3 is 15 residues. CDR3 DNA sequence: TGTGCCAGCAGGGCCTTGGGCAGGGGGAATAATGAGCAGTTCTTC. Translating gives CASRALGRGNNEQFF.

The genes are TRBV25-1 and TRBJ2-2; 9 bases are shared with TRBD2. Germline CDR1 reads MGHDK; CDR2 reads SYGVNS. V lost 6 bases to trimming and J lost 7 bases; unmatched junction nucleotides: 12. The CDR3 is 16 residues long. The DNA for the CDR3 is TGTGCCAGCAGACTTAACGCGGGAGGGCCGAACGGGGAGCTGTTTTTT. It encodes CASRLNAGGPNGELFF.

This clonotype has only a few counts. The rearrangement joins TRBV11-2 to TRBJ2-7; possible D gene TRBD1, 5 bases. The CDR3 totals 13 residues. Germline V gene sequence: CDR1 SGHAT, CDR2 FQNNGV. The V end lost 5 bases, the J end lost 3 bases, and 11 bases lay between the germline ends. The CDR3 protein is CASSPGSNYEQYF. DNA for the CDR3: TGTGCCAGCAGCCCAGGGTCGAACTACGAGCAGTACTTC. Variable domain in full (rest from reference TRBV11-2 and TRBJ2-7): EAGVAQSPRYKIIEKRQSVAFWCNPISGHATLYWYQQILGQGPKLLIQFQNNGVVDDSQLPKDRFSAERLKGVDSTLKIQPAKLEDSAVYLCASSPGSNYEQYFGPGTRLTVT.

The J gene is TRBJ2-2, the V gene TRBV5-8; D remains ambiguous. The CDR3 has 12 amino acids. Germline CDR1 SGHTS, CDR2 YDEGEE. Trimming took 4 bases from V and 13 from J, leaving 14 bases between them. CDR3 loop: CASSLEEIGLFF. CDR3 nucleotide sequence: TGTGCCAGCAGCCTTGAAGAAATCGGGCTGTTTTTT.

This chain links TRBV7-2 with TRBJ2-7, with D possibly matching TRBD1 (6 bases). The CDR3 has 15 amino acids. Germline CDR1 reads SGHTA; CDR2 reads FQGNSA. Trimming cost V 5 bases and J 0 bases, with 14 bases left between them. CDR3 sequence: CASSTLGATSYEQYF. CDR3 DNA: TGTGCCAGCAGCACCCTGGGGGCGACCTCCTACGAGCAGTACTTC.

This clonotype has a count of ten or more. The gene calls are TRBV7-8 and TRBJ1-1; no firm D call. The CDR3 has 13 amino acids. CDR1 SGHVS and CDR2 FQNEAQ come from the germline V gene. V was trimmed by 1 base and J by 11 bases, leaving 14 bases between them. For the CDR3, the DNA is TGTGCCAGCAGCTTAGAGTATCAACACCGCGCTTTCTTT. It specifies CASSLEYQHRAFF. Filled out from reference TRBV7-8 and TRBJ1-1, the complete variable domain reads GAGVSQSPRYKVAKRGQDVALRCDPISGHVSLFWYQQALGQGPEFLTYFQNEAQLDKSGLPSDRFFAERPEGSVSTLKIQRTQQEDSAVYLCASSLEYQHRAFFGQGTRLTVV.

The chain employs TRBV7-3 and TRBJ2-1; TRBD2 agrees at 10 bases. The CDR3 sequence is 16 residues long. The J segment lost 4 bases and the V segment lost 5 bases, leaving 8 bases of the junction unmatched. The germline gives CDR1 SGHTA, CDR2 FQGTGA. The CDR3 here is CASSPGTSERYNEQFF. The CDR3 region has the DNA TGTGCCAGCAGCCCCGGGACTAGCGAACGATACAATGAGCAGTTCTTC.

The V gene is TRBV5-1, the J gene TRBJ2-6; tentative D call: TRBD1 (5 bases). V was pared by 0 bases and J by 1 base, with 20 bases between. The CDR3 runs 20 residues. CDR1 SGHRS and CDR2 YFSETQ come from the germline V gene. CDR3 region: CASSLVWAGKGRSGANVLTF. CDR3 DNA: TGCGCCAGCAGCTTGGTTTGGGCAGGGAAAGGTAGATCTGGGGCCAACGTCCTGACTTTC.

J is TRBJ2-2 and V is TRBV5-6; 14 nucleotides align to TRBD2. Germline assignment: CDR1 SGHDT and CDR2 YYEEEE. The CDR3 is 16 residues long. V lost 3 bases and J lost 5; bases outside the gene matches: 3. CDR3 sequence (DNA): TGTGCCAGCAGCTACGGGACTAGCGGGAGTACCGGGGAGCTGTTTTTT. This sequence encodes CASSYGTSGSTGELFF.

The chain recombines TRBV4-1 with TRBJ2-5; TRBD2 matches at 9 bases. Germline V gene data show CDR1 as MGHRA and CDR2 as YSYEKL. The CDR3 contains 14 residues. V shed 4 bases and J 3 bases; nucleotides not matched to a gene: 3. CDR3 amino acids: CASSPSGNEETQYF. CDR3 sequence (DNA): TGCGCCAGCAGCCCTAGCGGGAATGAAGAGACCCAGTACTTC.

This clonotype was seen a handful of times. V gene TRBV5-1 combines with J gene TRBJ1-1, with 7 bases that match TRBD1. Per germline, CDR1 SGHRS and CDR2 YFSETQ. The CDR3 is made up of 15 amino acids. J gave up 3 bases and V 3 bases, and 8 bases lay outside the gene matches. In DNA, the CDR3 is TGCGCCAGCAGCTCGGGACAGCTCGGGGACACTGAAGCTTTCTTT. It codes for CASSSGQLGDTEAFF.

The CDR3 sequence: CASSGQGRGPGELFF. The CDR3 DNA reads TGCGCCAGCAGCGGACAGGGTAGAGGTCCCGGGGAGCTGTTTTTT. This rearrangement joins TRBV10-2 to TRBJ2-2; 8 positions match TRBD1. V lost 6 bases and J lost 6; bases outside the gene matches: 9. Germline V gives CDR1 WSHSY, CDR2 SAAADI. This CDR3 spans 15 amino acids.

The V gene is TRBV6-5, the J gene TRBJ2-7; D is perhaps TRBD2 (6 bases). Germline CDR1 is MNHEY and CDR2 is SVGAGI. This CDR3 has 9 amino acids. V lost 8 bases and J 9 bases, leaving 8 bases between the germline ends. CDR3 loop: CASGGTQYF. In nucleotides, the CDR3 is TGTGCCAGCGGAGGGACGCAGTACTTC.

The rearrangement uses TRBV4-3 and TRBJ1-5; 7 bases are shared with TRBD1. Germline CDR1 and CDR2: LGHNA and YSLEER. The V and J ends lost 1 base and 5 bases, in that order; junction bases with no gene match: 8. The CDR3 runs 16 residues. This CDR3 reads CASSQVTGTNYQPQHF. The CDR3 DNA reads TGCGCCAGCAGCCAAGTGACAGGGACCAACTATCAGCCCCAGCATTTT.

This chain joins TRBV4-2 and TRBJ2-3; the D gene could be TRBD1 or TRBD2 (5 bases each). V was cut by 0 bases and J by 4 bases, with 11 bases left in between. The CDR3 is made up of 15 amino acids. Germline lookup yields CDR1 LGHNA and CDR2 YNFKEQ. CDR3 DNA sequence: TGTGCCAGCAGCCAAGAGTGGGGGAAAGCAGATACGCAGTATTTT. Translating it yields CASSQEWGKADTQYF.

The chain employs TRBV7-2 and TRBJ1-6; the match to TRBD1 covers 7 bases. The trim removed 4 bases at V and 9 bases at J, leaving 6 bases unmatched. The CDR3 has 14 residues. Germline assignment: CDR1 SGHTA and CDR2 FQGNSA. The CDR3 loop is CASSSQGDGSPLHF. The CDR3 DNA sequence: TGTGCCAGCAGCTCCCAGGGGGATGGTTCACCCCTCCACTTT.

V usage is TRBV12-3 or TRBV12-4 and J usage is TRBJ2-7; D unclear. The ends were cut back, 2 bases at V and 2 bases at J, with 16 bases in the middle. This CDR3 has 16 amino acids. CDR3 bases: TGTGCCAGCAGTTTAAGACCTCTTTTTGGGGCCTACGAGCAGTACTTC. Translated, it gives CASSLRPLFGAYEQYF.

The CDR3 sequence: CASSSTLGGTKNIQYF. CDR3 nucleotides: TGTGCCAGCAGCTCGACCTTAGGGGGGACCAAAAACATTCAGTACTTC. V and J are TRBV11-2 and TRBJ2-4; D is possibly TRBD1 or TRBD2 (6 bases each). The CDR3 is made up of 16 amino acids. Per germline, CDR1 SGHAT and CDR2 FQNNGV. V was shortened by 4 bases and J by 2 bases, with 15 bases between the two germline ends.

The gene calls are TRBV6-2 or TRBV6-3 and TRBJ1-2, with D maybe TRBD1 (5 bases). V shed 9 bases and J shed 4 bases, with 12 bases lying between them. The CDR3 loop spans 12 amino acids. Looked up from germline, CDR1 is MNHEY and CDR2 is SVGEGT. This CDR3 reads CASLGLRYGYTF. The CDR3 DNA sequence: TGTGCCAGTCTGGGACTCCGCTATGGCTACACCTTC.

This clonotype was observed a handful of times. The gene calls are TRBV6-5 and TRBJ1-1, with D possibly being TRBD1 (5 bases). Germline V gene data show CDR1 as MNHEY and CDR2 as SVGAGI. This CDR3 has 14 residues. The V and J ends lost 8 bases and 7 bases respectively, with 20 bases between them. For the CDR3, the DNA is TGTGCCAGCTCCGCCGGGGGAGCCCTTTATGAAGCTTTCTTT. This translates into CASSAGGALYEAFF.

The CDR3 loop reads CASSLPSPGANVLTF. CDR3 nucleotide sequence: TGCGCCAGCAGCTTGCCCTCCCCTGGGGCCAACGTCCTGACTTTC. The rearrangement joins TRBV5-1 to TRBJ2-6; D gene unclear. The germline V gene encodes CDR1 SGHRS and CDR2 YFSETQ. Trimming took 1 base from V and 2 from J, leaving 7 bases between them. There are 15 residues in the CDR3.

This chain uses TRBV12-3 or TRBV12-4 with TRBJ2-7; 14 bases agree with TRBD2. J was trimmed by 5 bases and V by 5 bases; bases with no gene match: 8. The CDR3 has 16 residues. CDR3 region: CASSSPGLAGVNEQYF. The CDR3 nucleotides read TGTGCCAGCAGTAGCCCGGGACTAGCGGGAGTGAACGAGCAGTACTTC.

The chain is built from TRBV21-1 and TRBJ2-6; whether TRBD2, the table's D call, matches the DNA was not checked. TRBV21-1 corresponds to a pseudogene. The CDR3 is made up of 18 amino acids. This chain's CDR3 is CASSLRTSGSPGANVLTF. For the CDR3, the DNA is TGTGCCAGCAGCCTCCGGACTAGCGGGAGCCCTGGGGCCAACGTCCTGACTTTC.